The 23 T cell receptor beta chains given below trace back to one sample, sequenced in a study of T cell responses to AZD1222 COVID-19 vaccine. Sequenced by immunoSEQ multiplex PCR; TCRdb stores in-frame clones only, minus some. The table shows about 120,000 clones, with approximately 84% occurring only once. Material: peripheral blood, obtained on day 0 of AZD1222 vaccination. The receptor set was obtained from an adult in good health.

This chain uses TRBV6-5 with TRBJ2-1; 9 nucleotides line up with TRBD2. CDR1 MNHEY and CDR2 SVGAGI come from the germline V gene. With V trimmed by 6 bases and J by 5 bases, 5 bases remained unmatched. The CDR3 covers 14 residues. The CDR3, as DNA: TGTGCCAGCAGGTTTAGCGGGGGTCACAATGAGCAGTTCTTC. This gives the protein CASRFSGGHNEQFF.

This chain joins TRBV7-9 and TRBJ1-2, with TRBD1 matching over 11 bases. Germline V lookup: CDR1 SEHNR, CDR2 FQNEAQ (reference sequence). The CDR3 sequence is 15 residues long. V shed 4 bases and J 4 bases; nucleotides not matched to a gene: 5. The CDR3 reads CASSSTGTGGYGYTF. DNA for the CDR3: TGTGCCAGCAGCTCCACCGGGACAGGGGGCTATGGCTACACCTTC.

This chain joins TRBV2 and TRBJ1-2; D remains unclear. Germline V gives CDR1 SNHLY, CDR2 FYNNEI. The CDR3 is made up of 13 amino acids. Deletions cut 2 bases from V and 7 bases from J, with 11 bases between. The CDR3 nucleotides are TGTGCCAGCAGTGAAAGCCCTTTGGGTGGCTACACCTTC. The encoded protein is CASSESPLGGYTF.

This chain links TRBV5-1 with TRBJ2-7, with 7 bases aligning to TRBD1. Germline V gives CDR1 SGHRS, CDR2 YFSETQ. Trimming took 4 bases from V and 0 from J; bases not matched to a gene: 7. CDR3 length: 15 residues. CDR3: CASSPARGSSYEQYF. CDR3 DNA sequence: TGCGCCAGCAGCCCGGCCAGGGGGAGCTCCTACGAGCAGTACTTC.

The table lists this clone with a count of one. This chain joins TRBV30 and TRBJ1-4; D gene uncertain. Trimming cost V 5 bases and J 10 bases, with 14 bases left between them. CDR1 is GTSNPN and CDR2 is SVGIG in the germline V gene (reference sequence). The CDR3 is made up of 12 amino acids. The CDR3 loop reads CAWSGGPLKLFF. The CDR3 nucleotides read TGTGCCTGGTCGGGAGGGCCCCTAAAACTGTTTTTT.

This clone is a singleton in its sample. This rearrangement joins TRBV5-1 to TRBJ2-2; D is possibly TRBD1 or TRBD2 (5 bases each). This CDR3 is built from 16 residues. Per germline, CDR1 SGHRS and CDR2 YFSETQ. The V and J ends lost 4 bases and 3 bases respectively, with 16 bases between them. The CDR3 loop reads CASSPRDLRDTGELFF. As DNA, the CDR3 is TGCGCCAGCAGCCCCCGGGACCTCCGAGACACCGGGGAGCTGTTTTTT.

The J gene is TRBJ2-1, the V gene TRBV29-1; 7 bases agree with TRBD2. The CDR3 totals 16 residues. The germline V gene has CDR1 SQVTM and CDR2 ANQGSEA. The J segment lost 0 bases and the V segment lost 4 bases, leaving 9 bases of the junction unmatched. The CDR3 nucleotides read TGCAGCGTTGCCCCTTGGGGGACTAACTCCTACAATGAGCAGTTCTTC. This sequence encodes CSVAPWGTNSYNEQFF.

The V and J genes are TRBV5-1 and TRBJ1-2; D uncertain. V was shortened by 3 bases and J by 2 bases, with 11 bases between the two germline ends. The CDR3 has 14 residues. CDR1 and CDR2 from the germline V gene are SGHRS and YFSETQ. The CDR3 protein is CASSWNTVNYGYTF. The CDR3 bases are TGCGCCAGCAGCTGGAACACAGTAAACTATGGCTACACCTTC.

The sample holds one count of this clone. V is TRBV7-2 and J is TRBJ2-3; D might be TRBD1 (6 bases). This CDR3 spans 13 amino acids. Germline CDR1 SGHTA, CDR2 FQGNSA. Deletions cut 0 bases from V and 6 bases from J, with 7 bases between. CDR3 bases: TGTGCCAGCAGCTTAGCGGGACATGATACGCAGTATTTT. Its translation: CASSLAGHDTQYF.

The chain couples TRBV5-1 to TRBJ1-2; D is undetermined. This CDR3 is 13 amino acids long. V was shortened by 0 bases and J by 2 bases, with 5 bases between the two germline ends. Germline lookup yields CDR1 SGHRS and CDR2 YFSETQ. CDR3 nucleotide sequence: TGCGCCAGCAGCTTGGAGGGAAACTATGGCTACACCTTC. Translating it yields CASSLEGNYGYTF.

This clone showed up just a few times. The chain is built from TRBV24-1 and TRBJ2-7; D might be TRBD1 or TRBD2, each matching 5 bases. This CDR3 is built from 14 residues. Deletions cut 4 bases from V and 2 bases from J, with 11 bases between. The germline CDR1 and CDR2 sequences are KGHDR and SFDVKD. CDR3 amino acids: CATSDSGRPYEQYF. CDR3 sequence (DNA): TGTGCCACCAGTGACTCGGGACGCCCCTACGAGCAGTACTTC.

The chain combines TRBV7-2 with TRBJ2-3, with D tentatively TRBD1 or TRBD2 (5 bases each). Germline V gives CDR1 SGHTA, CDR2 FQGNSA. The CDR3 loop spans 15 amino acids. The V and J ends lost 7 bases and 6 bases respectively, with 20 bases between them. The CDR3 DNA follows: TGTGCCAGCACCTCCCACGTCGGGGCCCCGGATACGCAGTATTTT. Translation: CASTSHVGAPDTQYF.

The chain combines TRBV29-1 with TRBJ2-7; the D is unclear. CDR3 length: 13 amino acids. The germline V and J ends were trimmed by 6 bases and 0 bases, with 12 bases remaining between them. Looked up from germline, CDR1 is SQVTM and CDR2 is ANQGSEA. The CDR3 region is CSVARTASYEQYF. In nucleotides, the CDR3 is TGCAGCGTAGCGCGGACGGCCTCCTACGAGCAGTACTTC.

This clone was recorded only once. The junction does not match germline at one end; this may be a read error. The chain couples TRBV10-3 to TRBJ2-7; tentatively, D is TRBD2 (7 bases). Germline V gene sequence: CDR1 ENHRY, CDR2 SYGVKD. This CDR3 contains 13 residues. The CDR3 DNA reads TGTGCCATCAGTGAGTCGGGGGGCGGGAGATCGCACTTC. This sequence encodes CAISESGGGRSHF.

Here the CDR3 reads CASSYGHPTNEKLFF. The CDR3 bases are TGTGCCAGCAGTTACGGGCACCCAACTAATGAAAAACTGTTTTTT. The chain is built from TRBV6-5 and TRBJ1-4; D not certain. Trimming stripped 2 bases from V and 0 bases from J, with 7 bases between. Germline CDR1 is MNHEY and CDR2 is SVGAGI. This CDR3 region has 15 residues.

The V gene is TRBV5-1, the J gene TRBJ2-5; 7 bases agree with TRBD2. V gave up 0 bases and J gave up 5 bases; unmatched junction bases: 4. The CDR3 is made up of 14 amino acids. The germline gives CDR1 SGHRS, CDR2 YFSETQ. CDR3 in DNA: TGCGCCAGCAGCTTGGTGGGGGGGTCGGAGACCCAGTACTTC. Translation gives CASSLVGGSETQYF.

This clone has just a few counts. V is TRBV9 and J is TRBJ2-2, with D hard to call. The V gene lost 4 bases and the J gene lost 7 bases, with 11 bases spanning the gap. Germline CDR1 SGDLS, CDR2 YYNGEE. This CDR3 contains 13 residues. DNA of the CDR3: TGTGCCAGCAGCCCCAGGCGAGGCGGGGAGCTGTTTTTT. As protein: CASSPRRGGELFF.

The rearrangement joins TRBV11-2 to TRBJ2-1; 9 nucleotides align to TRBD1. The CDR3 has 16 amino acids. V dropped 5 bases and J dropped 4; count of bases not matched to a gene: 9. Germline V gene data show CDR1 as SGHAT and CDR2 as FQNNGV. DNA of the CDR3: TGTGCCAGCAGCAAGACAGGGGGTGTCCTGTACAATGAGCAGTTCTTC. Its protein is CASSKTGGVLYNEQFF.

This clone was counted a single time. The chain carries TRBV6-5 and TRBJ2-5; either TRBD1 or TRBD2 may fit D (5 bases each). The CDR3 covers 13 residues. Germline CDR1 and CDR2: MNHEY and SVGAGI. Trimming cost V 2 bases and J 3 bases, with 7 bases left between them. The CDR3 loop is CASSYEGKETQYF. Written as DNA, the CDR3 is TGTGCCAGCAGTTACGAGGGGAAAGAGACCCAGTACTTC.

Only a few counts were recorded for this clone. The rearrangement joins TRBV19 to TRBJ2-2; perhaps D is TRBD1 or TRBD2 (6 bases each). CDR1 and CDR2 (germline): LNHDA, SQIVND (reference sequence). V dropped 3 bases and J dropped 1 base, with 12 bases sitting between them. CDR3 length: 16 residues. The CDR3: CASSIWGAKNTGELFF. The CDR3, as DNA: TGTGCCAGTAGTATTTGGGGGGCCAAGAACACCGGGGAGCTGTTTTTT.

This clone came up once. The chain employs TRBV28 and TRBJ1-2; 8 bases align to TRBD1. V shed 6 bases, J shed 8 bases, and the junction held 11 bases outside the gene matches. Per the germline V gene, CDR1 is MDHEN and CDR2 is SYDVKM. The CDR3 runs 14 residues. The CDR3 DNA is TGTGCCAGCAGCCCCGGGACAGGCCTTTTGGGCTACACCTTC. Encoded protein: CASSPGTGLLGYTF.

The rearrangement uses TRBV6-5 and TRBJ1-1; D gene ambiguous. CDR1 is MNHEY and CDR2 is SVGAGI in the germline V gene. Trimming pared 8 bases from V and 4 bases from J, leaving 17 bases between. The CDR3 has 14 amino acids. CDR3 in amino acids: CASGHSGKSTEAFF. The CDR3 DNA follows: TGTGCCAGCGGCCACAGCGGCAAGAGCACTGAAGCTTTCTTT.

This chain joins TRBV6-5 and TRBJ2-3; maybe TRBD1 (6 bases). From germline, CDR1 is MNHEY and CDR2 SVGAGI. Trimming shortened V by 6 bases and J by 3 bases, and 10 bases separated the two germline ends. The CDR3 extends over 13 amino acids. In nucleotides, the CDR3 is TGTGCCAGCAGAAGAACAGGGACAGATACGCAGTATTTT. Encoded protein: CASRRTGTDTQYF.